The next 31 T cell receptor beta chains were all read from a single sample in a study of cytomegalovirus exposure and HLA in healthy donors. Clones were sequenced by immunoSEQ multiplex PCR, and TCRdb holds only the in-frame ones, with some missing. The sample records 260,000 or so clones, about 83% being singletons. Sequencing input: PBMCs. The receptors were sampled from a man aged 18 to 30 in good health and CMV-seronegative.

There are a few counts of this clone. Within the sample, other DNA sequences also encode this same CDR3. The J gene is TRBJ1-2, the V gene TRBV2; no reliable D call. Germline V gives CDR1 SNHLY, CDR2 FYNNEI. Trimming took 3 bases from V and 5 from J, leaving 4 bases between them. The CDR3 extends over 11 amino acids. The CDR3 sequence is CASSDGYGYTF. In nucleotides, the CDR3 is TGTGCCAGCAGTGACGGTTATGGCTACACCTTC.

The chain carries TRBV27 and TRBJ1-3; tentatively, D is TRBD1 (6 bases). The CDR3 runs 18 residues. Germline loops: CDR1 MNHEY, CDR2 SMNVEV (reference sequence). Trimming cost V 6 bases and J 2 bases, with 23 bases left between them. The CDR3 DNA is TGTGCCAGCAGCTCAGTCCCCCAGGGGAATAGGGCTGGAAACACCATATATTTT. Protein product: CASSSVPQGNRAGNTIYF.

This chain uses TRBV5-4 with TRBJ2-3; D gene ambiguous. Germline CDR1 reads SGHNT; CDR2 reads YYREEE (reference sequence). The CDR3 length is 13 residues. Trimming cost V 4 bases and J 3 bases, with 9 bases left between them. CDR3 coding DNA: TGTGCCAGCAGCATAAAAACAACAGATACGCAGTATTTT. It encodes CASSIKTTDTQYF.

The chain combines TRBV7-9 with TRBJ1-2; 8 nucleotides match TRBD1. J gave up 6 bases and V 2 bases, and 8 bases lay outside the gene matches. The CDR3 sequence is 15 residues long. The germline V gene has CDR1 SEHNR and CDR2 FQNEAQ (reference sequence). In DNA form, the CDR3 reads TGTGCCAGCAGCTTACAGGGGGCTAAACCCCATGGCTACACCTTC. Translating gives CASSLQGAKPHGYTF.

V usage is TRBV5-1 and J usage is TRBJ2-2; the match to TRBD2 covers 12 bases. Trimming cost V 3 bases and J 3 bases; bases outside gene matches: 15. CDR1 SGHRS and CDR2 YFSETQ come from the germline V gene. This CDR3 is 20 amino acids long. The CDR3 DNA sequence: TGCGCCAGCAGCTCCCGCGCCCATGGACTAGCGGGATTTTACACCGGGGAGCTGTTTTTT. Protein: CASSSRAHGLAGFYTGELFF.

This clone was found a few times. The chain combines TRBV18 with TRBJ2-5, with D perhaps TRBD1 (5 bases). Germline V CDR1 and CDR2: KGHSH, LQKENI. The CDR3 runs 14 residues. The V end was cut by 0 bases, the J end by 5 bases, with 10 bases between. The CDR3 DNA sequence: TGTGCCAGCTCACCACCGGGGCAGTGGGAGACCCAGTACTTC. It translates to CASSPPGQWETQYF. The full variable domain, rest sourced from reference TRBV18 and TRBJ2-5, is NAGVMQNPRHLVRRRGQEARLRCSPMKGHSHVYWYRQLPEEGLKFMVYLQKENIIDESGMPKERFSAEFPKEGPSILRIQQVVRGDSAAYFCASSPPGQWETQYFGPGTRLLVL.

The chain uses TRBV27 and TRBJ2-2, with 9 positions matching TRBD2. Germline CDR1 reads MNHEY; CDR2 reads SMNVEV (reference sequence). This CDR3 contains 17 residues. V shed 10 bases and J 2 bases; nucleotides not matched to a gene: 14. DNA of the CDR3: TGTGCCACCCGCCCCTTTCTAGCGGGATTAAACACCGGGGAGCTGTTTTTT. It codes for CATRPFLAGLNTGELFF.

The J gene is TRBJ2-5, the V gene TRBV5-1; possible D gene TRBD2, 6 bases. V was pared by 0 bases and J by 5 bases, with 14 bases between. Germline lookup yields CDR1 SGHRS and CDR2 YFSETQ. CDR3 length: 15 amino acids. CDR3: CASSLALATPETQYF. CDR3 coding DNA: TGCGCCAGCAGCTTGGCCCTAGCGACTCCGGAGACCCAGTACTTC.

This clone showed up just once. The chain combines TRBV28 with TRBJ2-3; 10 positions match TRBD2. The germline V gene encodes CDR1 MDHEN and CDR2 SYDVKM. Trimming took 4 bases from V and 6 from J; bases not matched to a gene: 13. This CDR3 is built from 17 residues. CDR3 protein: CASSSDTPGLAPDTQYF. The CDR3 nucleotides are TGTGCCAGCAGTTCAGACACACCGGGACTAGCGCCTGATACGCAGTATTTT.

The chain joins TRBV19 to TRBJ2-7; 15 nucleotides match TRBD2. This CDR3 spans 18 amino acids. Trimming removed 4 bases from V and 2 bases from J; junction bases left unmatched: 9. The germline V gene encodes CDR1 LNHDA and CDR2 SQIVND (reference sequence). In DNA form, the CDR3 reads TGTGCCAGTAGTAAGGGACTAGCGGGGGGAGGTCCTCCCTACGAGCAGTACTTC. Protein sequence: CASSKGLAGGGPPYEQYF. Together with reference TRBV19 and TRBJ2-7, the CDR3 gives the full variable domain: DGGITQSPKYLFRKEGQNVTLSCEQNLNHDAMYWYRQDPGQGLRLIYYSQIVNDFQKGDIAEGYSVSREKKESFPLTVTSAQKNPTAFYLCASSKGLAGGGPPYEQYFGPGTRLTVT.

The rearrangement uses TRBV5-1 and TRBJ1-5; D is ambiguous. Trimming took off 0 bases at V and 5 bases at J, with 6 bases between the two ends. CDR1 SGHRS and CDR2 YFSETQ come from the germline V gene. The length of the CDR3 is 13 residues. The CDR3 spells CASSLDLDQPQHF. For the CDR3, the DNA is TGCGCCAGCAGCTTGGACCTAGATCAGCCCCAGCATTTT.

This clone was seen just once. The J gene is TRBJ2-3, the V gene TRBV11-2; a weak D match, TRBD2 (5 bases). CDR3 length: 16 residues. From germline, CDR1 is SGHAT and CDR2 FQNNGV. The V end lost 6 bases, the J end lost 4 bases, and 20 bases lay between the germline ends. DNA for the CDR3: TGTGCCAGCAGTAGCGTTTCGGGGTATGGGGCAGATACGCAGTATTTT. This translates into CASSSVSGYGADTQYF.

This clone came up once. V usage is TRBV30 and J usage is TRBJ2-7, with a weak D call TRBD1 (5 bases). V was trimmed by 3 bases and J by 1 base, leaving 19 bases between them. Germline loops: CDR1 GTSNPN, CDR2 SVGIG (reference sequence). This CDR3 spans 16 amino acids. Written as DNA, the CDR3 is TGTGCCTGGAGCCTCCTCTCGACTCGACAGTCCTACGAGCAGTACTTC. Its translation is CAWSLLSTRQSYEQYF.

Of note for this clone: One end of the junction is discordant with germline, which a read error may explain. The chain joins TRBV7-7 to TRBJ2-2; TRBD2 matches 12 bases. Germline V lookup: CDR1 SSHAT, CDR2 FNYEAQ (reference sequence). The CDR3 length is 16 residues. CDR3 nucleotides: TGTGCTAGCAGCGCGACTAGCGGGGGGAACACCGGGGAGCTGTTTTTT. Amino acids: CASSATSGGNTGELFF.

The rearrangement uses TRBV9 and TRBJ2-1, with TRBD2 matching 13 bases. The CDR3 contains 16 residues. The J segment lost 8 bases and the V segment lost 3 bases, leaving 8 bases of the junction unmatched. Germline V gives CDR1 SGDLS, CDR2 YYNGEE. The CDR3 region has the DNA TGTGCCAGCAGCGACCGGACTAGCGGGAGTAACTATGAGCAGTTCTTC. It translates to CASSDRTSGSNYEQFF.

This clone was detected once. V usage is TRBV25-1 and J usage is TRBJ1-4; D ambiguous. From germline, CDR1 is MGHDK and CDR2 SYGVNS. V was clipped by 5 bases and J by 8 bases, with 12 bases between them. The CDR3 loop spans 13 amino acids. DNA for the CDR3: TGTGCCAGCAGTATATCGGGTAGGGAAAAACTGTTTTTT. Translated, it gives CASSISGREKLFF.

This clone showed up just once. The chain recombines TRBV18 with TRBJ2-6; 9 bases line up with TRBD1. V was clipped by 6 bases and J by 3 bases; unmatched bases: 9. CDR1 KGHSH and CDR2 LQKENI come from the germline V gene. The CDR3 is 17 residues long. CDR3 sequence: CASSPGTGPFGANVLTF. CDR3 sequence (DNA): TGTGCCAGCTCCCCCGGGACAGGGCCCTTTGGGGCCAACGTCCTGACTTTC.

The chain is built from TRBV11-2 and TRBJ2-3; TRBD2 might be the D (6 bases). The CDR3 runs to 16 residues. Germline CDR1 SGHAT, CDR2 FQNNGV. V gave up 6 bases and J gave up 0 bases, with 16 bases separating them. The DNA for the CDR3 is TGTGCCAGCAGAGCCCCGGGCGGGGCTAGCACAGATACGCAGTATTTT. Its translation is CASRAPGGASTDTQYF. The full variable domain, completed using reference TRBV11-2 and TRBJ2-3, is EAGVAQSPRYKIIEKRQSVAFWCNPISGHATLYWYQQILGQGPKLLIQFQNNGVVDDSQLPKDRFSAERLKGVDSTLKIQPAKLEDSAVYLCASRAPGGASTDTQYFGPGTRLTVL.

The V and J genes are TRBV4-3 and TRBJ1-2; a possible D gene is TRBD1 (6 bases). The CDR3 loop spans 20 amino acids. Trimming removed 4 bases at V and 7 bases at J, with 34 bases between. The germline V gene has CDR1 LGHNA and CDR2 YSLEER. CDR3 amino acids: CASSPGAFKRGLRTPGGYTF. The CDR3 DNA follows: TGCGCCAGCAGCCCGGGGGCATTCAAAAGGGGACTAAGGACCCCAGGTGGCTACACCTTC.

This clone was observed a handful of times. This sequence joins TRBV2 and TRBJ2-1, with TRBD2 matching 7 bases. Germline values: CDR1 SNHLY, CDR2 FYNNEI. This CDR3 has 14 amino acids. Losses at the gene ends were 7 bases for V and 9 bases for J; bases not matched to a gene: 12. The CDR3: CASMLREGQGEQFF. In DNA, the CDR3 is TGTGCCAGCATGCTGAGGGAGGGCCAAGGTGAGCAGTTCTTC. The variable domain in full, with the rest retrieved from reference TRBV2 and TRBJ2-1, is EPEVTQTPSHQVTQMGQEVILRCVPISNHLYFYWYRQILGQKVEFLVSFYNNEISEKSEIFDDQFSVERPDGSNFTLKIRSTKLEDSAMYFCASMLREGQGEQFFGPGTRLTVL.

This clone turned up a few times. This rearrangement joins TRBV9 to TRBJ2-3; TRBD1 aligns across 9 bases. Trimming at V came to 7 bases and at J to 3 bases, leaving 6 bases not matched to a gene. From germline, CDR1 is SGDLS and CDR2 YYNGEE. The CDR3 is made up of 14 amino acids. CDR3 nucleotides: TGTGCCAGCGAGGGGACAGGGAAAACAGATACGCAGTATTTT. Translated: CASEGTGKTDTQYF.

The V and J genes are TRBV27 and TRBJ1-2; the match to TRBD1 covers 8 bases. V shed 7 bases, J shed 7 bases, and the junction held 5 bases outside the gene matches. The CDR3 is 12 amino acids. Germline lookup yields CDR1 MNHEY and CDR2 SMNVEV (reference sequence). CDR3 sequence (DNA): TGTGCCAGCAATCAGGGGGCGAGTGGCTACACCTTC. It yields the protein CASNQGASGYTF.

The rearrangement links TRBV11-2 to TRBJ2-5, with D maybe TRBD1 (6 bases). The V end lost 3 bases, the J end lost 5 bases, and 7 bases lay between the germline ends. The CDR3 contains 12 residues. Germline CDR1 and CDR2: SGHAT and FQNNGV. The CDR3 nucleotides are TGTGCCAGCAGCTTCAGGGGTGAGACCCAGTACTTC. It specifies CASSFRGETQYF. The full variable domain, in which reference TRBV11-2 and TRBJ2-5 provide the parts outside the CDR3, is EAGVAQSPRYKIIEKRQSVAFWCNPISGHATLYWYQQILGQGPKLLIQFQNNGVVDDSQLPKDRFSAERLKGVDSTLKIQPAKLEDSAVYLCASSFRGETQYFGPGTRLLVL.

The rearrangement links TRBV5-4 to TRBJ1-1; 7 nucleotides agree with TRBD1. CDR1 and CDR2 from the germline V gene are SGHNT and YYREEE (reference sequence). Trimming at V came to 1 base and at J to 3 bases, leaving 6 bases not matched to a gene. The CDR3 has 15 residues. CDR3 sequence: CASSLPRGDHTEAFF. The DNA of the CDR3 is TGTGCCAGCAGCTTGCCCAGGGGGGATCACACTGAAGCTTTCTTT.

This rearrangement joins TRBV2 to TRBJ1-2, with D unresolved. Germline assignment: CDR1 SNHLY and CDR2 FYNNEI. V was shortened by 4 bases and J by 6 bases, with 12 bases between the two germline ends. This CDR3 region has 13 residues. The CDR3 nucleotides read TGTGCCAGCAGTGTACGCGGGTCGGATGGCTACACCTTC. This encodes CASSVRGSDGYTF.

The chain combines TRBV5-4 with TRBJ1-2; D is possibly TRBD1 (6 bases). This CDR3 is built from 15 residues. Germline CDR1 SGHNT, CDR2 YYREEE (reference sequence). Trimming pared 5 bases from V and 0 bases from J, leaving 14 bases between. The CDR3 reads CASRQGDLANYGYTF. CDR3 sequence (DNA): TGTGCCAGCAGACAGGGAGATTTAGCTAACTATGGCTACACCTTC.

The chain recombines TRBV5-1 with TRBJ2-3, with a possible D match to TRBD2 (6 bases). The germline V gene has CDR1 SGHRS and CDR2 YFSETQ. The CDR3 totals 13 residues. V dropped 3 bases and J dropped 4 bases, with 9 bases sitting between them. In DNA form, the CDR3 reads TGCGCCAGCAGCTCCGGGAGCGCAGATACGCAGTATTTT. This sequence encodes CASSSGSADTQYF.

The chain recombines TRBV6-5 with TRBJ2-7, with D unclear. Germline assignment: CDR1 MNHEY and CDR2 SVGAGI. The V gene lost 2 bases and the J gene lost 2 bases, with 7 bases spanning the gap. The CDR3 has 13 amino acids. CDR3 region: CASSYGEAYEQYF. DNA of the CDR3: TGTGCCAGCAGTTACGGAGAAGCCTACGAGCAGTACTTC.

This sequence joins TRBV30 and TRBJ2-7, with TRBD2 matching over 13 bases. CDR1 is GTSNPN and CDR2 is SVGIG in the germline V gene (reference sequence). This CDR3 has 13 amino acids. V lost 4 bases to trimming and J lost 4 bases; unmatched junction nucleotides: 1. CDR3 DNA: TGTGCCTGGAAGACTAGCGGGAGGTACGAGCAGTACTTC. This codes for CAWKTSGRYEQYF. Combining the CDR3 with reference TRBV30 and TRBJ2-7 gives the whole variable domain SQTIHQWPATLVQPVGSPLSLECTVEGTSNPNLYWYRQAAGRGLQLLFYSVGIGQISSEVPQNLSASRPQDRQFILSSKKLLLSDSGFYLCAWKTSGRYEQYFGPGTRLTVT.

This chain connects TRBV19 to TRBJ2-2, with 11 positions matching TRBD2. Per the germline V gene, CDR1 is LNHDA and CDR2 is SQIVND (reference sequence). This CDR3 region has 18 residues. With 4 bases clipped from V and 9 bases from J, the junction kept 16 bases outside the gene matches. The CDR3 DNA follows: TGTGCCAGTAGTAGTCAGGGTTACACTAGCGGGAGCCTCTGGGAGCTGTTTTTT. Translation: CASSSQGYTSGSLWELFF.

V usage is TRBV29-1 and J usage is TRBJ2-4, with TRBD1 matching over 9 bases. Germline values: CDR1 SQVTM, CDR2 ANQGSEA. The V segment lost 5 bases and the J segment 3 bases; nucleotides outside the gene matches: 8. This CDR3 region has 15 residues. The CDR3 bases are TGCAGCGTTACTACCGGGACAGGGTACAAAAACATTCAGTACTTC. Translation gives CSVTTGTGYKNIQYF.